The 17 T cell receptor beta chains in this list originate from one sample, sequenced in a study of blood T cell repertoires in COVID-19. Here immunoSEQ multiplex PCR was the method, and the copy in TCRdb shows in-frame clones only, minus some. This sample carries around 190,000 clones, about 80% of them seen once, and the ten largest clones take 6% to 8.5%. Source material: peripheral blood. The receptors were gathered from a man between 60 and 75 years old with acute or convalescent COVID-19.

This clone has only one observation. The gene calls are TRBV9 and TRBJ1-5; 7 bases map to TRBD1. Trimming cost V 3 bases and J 6 bases; bases outside gene matches: 9. This CDR3 is built from 15 residues. Germline-derived CDR1 and CDR2 are SGDLS and YYNGEE. The CDR3 here is CASSATGDVGQPQHF. The CDR3 DNA sequence: TGTGCCAGCAGCGCCACAGGGGATGTGGGTCAGCCCCAGCATTTT. Drawing the rest from reference TRBV9 and TRBJ1-5, the complete variable domain is DSGVTQTPKHLITATGQRVTLRCSPRSGDLSVYWYQQSLDQGLQFLIQYYNGEERAKGNILERFSAQQFPDLHSELNLSSLELGDSALYFCASSATGDVGQPQHFGDGTRLSIL.

The CDR3 sequence: CASSQVFGQPGLFF. In nucleotides, the CDR3 is TGCGCCAGCAGCCAAGTATTTGGGCAGCCCGGACTGTTTTTT. This sequence joins TRBV4-1 and TRBJ1-4; D unresolved. The germline CDR1 and CDR2 sequences are MGHRA and YSYEKL. The CDR3 is 14 amino acids. Trimming cost V 1 base and J 13 bases, with 16 bases left between them.

The V call is TRBV29-1, the J call TRBJ2-3; 12 bases fit TRBD2. The CDR3 totals 14 residues. The V segment lost 4 bases and the J segment 6 bases; nucleotides outside the gene matches: 5. Germline V gives CDR1 SQVTM, CDR2 ANQGSEA. CDR3 bases: TGCAGCGTTGTTGTTGGGACTAGCGGGGATACGCAGTATTTT. It is translated as CSVVVGTSGDTQYF.

The rearrangement joins TRBV27 to TRBJ2-7; TRBD1 might be the D (6 bases). V was shortened by 5 bases and J by 0 bases, with 11 bases between the two germline ends. The germline V gene has CDR1 MNHEY and CDR2 SMNVEV (reference sequence). CDR3 length: 14 amino acids. Here the CDR3 reads CASSDRFRSYEQYF. CDR3 nucleotide sequence: TGTGCCAGCAGTGACAGGTTTCGCTCCTACGAGCAGTACTTC.

Concerning this clone: A read error may account for a junction end that differs from germline. The chain links TRBV7-7 to TRBJ2-1; D perhaps matches TRBD1 (6 bases). The CDR3 consists of 15 residues. CDR1 is SSHAT and CDR2 is FNYEAQ in the germline V gene (reference sequence). The CDR3 here is CASSNGQSSYNEQFF. In nucleotides, the CDR3 is TGTGCTAGCAGCAATGGACAGAGCTCCTACAATGAGCAGTTCTTC.

The count of this clone is one. V usage is TRBV5-6 and J usage is TRBJ2-1, with 15 bases lining up with TRBD2. Trimming took 4 bases from V and 11 from J; bases not matched to a gene: 10. This CDR3 region has 16 residues. CDR1 is SGHDT and CDR2 is YYEEEE in the germline V gene. CDR3 DNA sequence: TGTGCCAGCAGCCCTGGCCGGGGACTAGCGGGAGGCCAGCAGTTCTTC. It translates to CASSPGRGLAGGQQFF.

The V call is TRBV23-1, the J call TRBJ2-1; weak D call: TRBD1 (5 bases). TRBV23-1 is labeled an ORF, and its function is uncertain. The CDR3 spans 16 residues. V was shortened by 0 bases and J by 4 bases, with 13 bases between the two germline ends. For the CDR3, the DNA is TGCGCCAGCAGTCAATCGGGGCGTTTCTGGTACAATGAGCAGTTCTTC. Protein product: CASSQSGRFWYNEQFF.

The chain has TRBV10-3 and TRBJ1-1, with D possibly TRBD1 on 6 matching bases. This CDR3 spans 14 amino acids. Germline loops: CDR1 ENHRY, CDR2 SYGVKD. Trimming took off 4 bases at V and 4 bases at J, with 13 bases between the two ends. CDR3 nucleotide sequence: TGTGCCATCAGTGTCGCAGGGGACGGCACTGAAGCTTTCTTT. Translating it yields CAISVAGDGTEAFF.

The chain uses TRBV7-3 and TRBJ2-5; the match to TRBD2 covers 11 bases. Unmatched junction bases numbered 12, after V lost 3 bases and J lost 0 bases. This CDR3 has 19 amino acids. From germline, CDR1 is SGHTA and CDR2 FQGTGA. The CDR3, as DNA: TGTGCCAGCAGCTTGTTTAGCGGGGGGGCCATATTGGACCAAGAGACCCAGTACTTC. Translated, it gives CASSLFSGGAILDQETQYF.

The chain is built from TRBV14 and TRBJ1-1; no clear D. There are 11 residues in the CDR3. Trimming removed 3 bases at V and 8 bases at J, with 7 bases between. In germline, CDR1 is SGHDN, CDR2 FVKESK. In DNA, the CDR3 is TGTGCCAGCAGCCATGCCAGAGAAGCTTTCTTT. Protein product: CASSHAREAFF.

The V and J genes are TRBV19 and TRBJ1-1; possibly TRBD1 for D (6 bases). Trimming removed 3 bases at V and 2 bases at J, with 13 bases between. This CDR3 contains 15 residues. Germline CDR1 LNHDA, CDR2 SQIVND (reference sequence). The CDR3 DNA follows: TGTGCCAGTAGTATGGGTCGGGGACACAACACTGAAGCTTTCTTT. Protein product: CASSMGRGHNTEAFF.

CDR3 region: CSASKRNREHATEAFF. Written as DNA, the CDR3 is TGCAGTGCTAGTAAGAGGAACAGGGAGCATGCTACTGAAGCTTTCTTT. V and J are TRBV20-1 and TRBJ1-1; D is perhaps TRBD1 (6 bases). The CDR3 extends over 16 amino acids. Trimming took off 3 bases at V and 5 bases at J, with 22 bases between the two ends. Germline CDR1 reads DFQATT; CDR2 reads SNEGSKA (reference sequence).

CDR3 sequence (DNA): TGTGCCAGCAGCCAAGATGGACTAGCGGGGGGAGGACCGAACACCGGGGAGCTGTTTTTT. Protein sequence: CASSQDGLAGGGPNTGELFF. The chain is built from TRBV4-2 and TRBJ2-2, with 14 bases lining up with TRBD2. Germline V lookup: CDR1 LGHNA, CDR2 YNFKEQ. This CDR3 contains 20 residues. Trimming at V came to 0 bases and at J to 0 bases, leaving 6 bases not matched to a gene.

This chain connects TRBV30 to TRBJ2-3; TRBD2 agrees at 12 bases. The CDR3 is 16 residues long. Germline CDR1 and CDR2: GTSNPN and SVGIG (reference sequence). The junction had 8 bases not matched to a gene; V was cut back by 2 bases and J by 5 bases. In DNA form, the CDR3 reads TGTGCCTGGAGTCCGCGACTAGCGGGAGCTCGAGATACGCAGTATTTT. This translates into CAWSPRLAGARDTQYF.

The chain recombines TRBV6-6 with TRBJ2-7; TRBD1 aligns across 7 bases. Germline CDR1 is MNHNY and CDR2 is SVGAGI (reference sequence). The CDR3 contains 16 residues. The J segment lost 1 base and the V segment lost 6 bases, leaving 12 bases of the junction unmatched. As DNA, the CDR3 is TGTGCCAGCAGCAGACCCGACAGGGAAAAGTCCTACGAGCAGTACTTC. This codes for CASSRPDREKSYEQYF.

The chain uses TRBV11-3 and TRBJ2-1, with TRBD2 matching 11 bases. V shed 3 bases and J 7 bases; nucleotides not matched to a gene: 5. The CDR3 runs to 15 residues. From germline, CDR1 is SGHNT and CDR2 YENEEA. The CDR3 sequence: CASSFSGRAGNEQFF. The CDR3 region has the DNA TGTGCCAGCAGCTTTAGCGGGAGGGCAGGTAATGAGCAGTTCTTC.

The chain has TRBV10-1 and TRBJ2-3; no clear D. Deletions cut 0 bases from V and 4 bases from J, with 8 bases between. This CDR3 region has 14 residues. Germline V gene data show CDR1 as WNHNN and CDR2 as SYGVQD (reference sequence). The CDR3 reads CASSESFPADTQYF. DNA of the CDR3: TGCGCCAGCAGTGAGTCGTTCCCGGCAGATACGCAGTATTTT.